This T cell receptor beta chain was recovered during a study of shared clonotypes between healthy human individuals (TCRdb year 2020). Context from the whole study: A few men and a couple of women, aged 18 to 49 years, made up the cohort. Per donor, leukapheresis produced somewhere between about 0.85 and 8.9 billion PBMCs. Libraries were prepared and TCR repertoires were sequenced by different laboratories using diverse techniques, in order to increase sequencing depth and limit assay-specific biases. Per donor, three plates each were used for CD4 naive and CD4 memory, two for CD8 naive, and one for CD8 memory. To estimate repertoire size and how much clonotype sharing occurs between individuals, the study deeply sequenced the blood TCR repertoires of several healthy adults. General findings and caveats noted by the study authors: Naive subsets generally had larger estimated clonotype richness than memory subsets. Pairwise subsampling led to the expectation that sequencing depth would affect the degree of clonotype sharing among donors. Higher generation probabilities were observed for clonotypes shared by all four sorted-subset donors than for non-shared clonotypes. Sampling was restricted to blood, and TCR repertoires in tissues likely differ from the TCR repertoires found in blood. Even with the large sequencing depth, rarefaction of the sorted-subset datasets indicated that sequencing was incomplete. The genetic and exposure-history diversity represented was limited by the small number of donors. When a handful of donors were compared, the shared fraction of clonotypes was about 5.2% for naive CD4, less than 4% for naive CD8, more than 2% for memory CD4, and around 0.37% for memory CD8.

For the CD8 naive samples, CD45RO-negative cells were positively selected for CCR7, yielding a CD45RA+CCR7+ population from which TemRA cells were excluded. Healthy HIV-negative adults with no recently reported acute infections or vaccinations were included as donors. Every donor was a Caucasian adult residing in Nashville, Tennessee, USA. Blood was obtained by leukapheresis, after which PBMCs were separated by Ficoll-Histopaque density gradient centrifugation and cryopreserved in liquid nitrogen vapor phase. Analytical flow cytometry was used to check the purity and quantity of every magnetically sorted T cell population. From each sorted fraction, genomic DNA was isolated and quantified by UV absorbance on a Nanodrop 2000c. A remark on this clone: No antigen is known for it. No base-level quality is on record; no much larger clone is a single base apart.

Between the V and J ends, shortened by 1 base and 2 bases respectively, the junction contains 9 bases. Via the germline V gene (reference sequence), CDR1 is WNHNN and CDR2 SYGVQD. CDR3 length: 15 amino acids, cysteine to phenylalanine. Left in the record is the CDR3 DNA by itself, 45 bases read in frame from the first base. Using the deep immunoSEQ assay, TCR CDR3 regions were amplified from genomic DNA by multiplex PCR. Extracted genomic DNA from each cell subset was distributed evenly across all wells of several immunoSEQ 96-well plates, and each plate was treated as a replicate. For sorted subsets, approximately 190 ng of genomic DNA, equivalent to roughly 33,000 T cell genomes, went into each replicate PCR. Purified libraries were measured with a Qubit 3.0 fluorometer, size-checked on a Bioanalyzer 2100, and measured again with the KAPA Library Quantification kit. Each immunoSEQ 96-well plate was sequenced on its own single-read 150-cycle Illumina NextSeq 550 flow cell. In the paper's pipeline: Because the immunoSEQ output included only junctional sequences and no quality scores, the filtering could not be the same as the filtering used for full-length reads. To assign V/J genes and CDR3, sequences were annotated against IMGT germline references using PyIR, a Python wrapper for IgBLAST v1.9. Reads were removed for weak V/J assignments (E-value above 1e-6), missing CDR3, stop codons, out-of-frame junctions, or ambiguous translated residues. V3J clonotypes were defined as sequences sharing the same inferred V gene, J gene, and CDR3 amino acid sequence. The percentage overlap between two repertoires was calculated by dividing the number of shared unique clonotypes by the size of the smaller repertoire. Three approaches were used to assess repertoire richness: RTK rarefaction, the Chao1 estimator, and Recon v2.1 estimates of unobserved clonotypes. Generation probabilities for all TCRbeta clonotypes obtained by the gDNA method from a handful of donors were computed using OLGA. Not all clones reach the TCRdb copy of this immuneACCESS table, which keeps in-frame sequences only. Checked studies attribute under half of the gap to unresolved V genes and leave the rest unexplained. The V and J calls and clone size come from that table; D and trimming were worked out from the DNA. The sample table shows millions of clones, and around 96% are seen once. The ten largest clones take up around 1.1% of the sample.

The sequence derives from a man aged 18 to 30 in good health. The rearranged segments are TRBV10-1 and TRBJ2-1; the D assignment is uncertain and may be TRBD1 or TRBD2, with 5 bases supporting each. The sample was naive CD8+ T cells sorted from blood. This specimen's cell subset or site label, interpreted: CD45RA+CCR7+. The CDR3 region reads CASSEFRGAYNEQFF. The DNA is TGCGCCAGCAGTGAGTTTCGGGGCGCCTACAATGAGCAGTTCTTC.